These 16 T cell receptor beta chains came from one sample sequenced in a study of T cell responses to AZD1222 COVID-19 vaccine. Method: immunoSEQ multiplex PCR; TCRdb's copy keeps in-frame clones and lacks some. This sample has 120,000 to 150,000 clones, with roughly 88% found just once. Sequenced material: peripheral blood, taken 28 days after the second AZD1222 dose. These receptors were collected from an adult who received the AZD1222 COVID-19 vaccine.

The chain joins TRBV28 to TRBJ2-7; 8 bases match TRBD2. Germline lookup yields CDR1 MDHEN and CDR2 SYDVKM. This CDR3 has 12 amino acids. With 9 bases clipped from V and 4 bases from J, the junction kept 5 bases outside the gene matches. CDR3 sequence (DNA): TGTGCCAGTTACGGGGGGGTATACGAGCAGTACTTC. It is translated as CASYGGVYEQYF.

V gene TRBV24-1 combines with J gene TRBJ1-2, with a weak D call TRBD1 (5 bases). In germline, CDR1 is KGHDR, CDR2 SFDVKD. The ends were cut back, 3 bases at V and 6 bases at J, with 13 bases in the middle. This CDR3 has 14 amino acids. As DNA, the CDR3 is TGTGCCACCAGTGATCCGGCGCAGGGCGATGGCTACACCTTC. Its translation: CATSDPAQGDGYTF.

This clone was detected once. This chain connects TRBV19 to TRBJ1-2; 7 bases are a match to TRBD1. The germline V gene has CDR1 LNHDA and CDR2 SQIVND (reference sequence). Trimming took 3 bases from V and 2 from J; bases not matched to a gene: 9. The CDR3 has 16 amino acids. The chain's CDR3 is CASSMGWDSSNYGYTF. In DNA form, the CDR3 reads TGTGCCAGTAGTATGGGCTGGGACAGCTCAAACTATGGCTACACCTTC.

The chain is built from TRBV7-2 and TRBJ1-3; 9 nucleotides line up with TRBD1. Germline-derived CDR1 and CDR2 are SGHTA and FQGNSA. The CDR3 is 15 amino acids. V shed 4 bases and J 4 bases; nucleotides not matched to a gene: 5. CDR3 amino acids: CASSSWTGAGNTIYF. CDR3 sequence (DNA): TGTGCCAGCAGCTCCTGGACAGGGGCGGGAAACACCATATATTTT.

Written as DNA, the CDR3 is TGTGCCAGCACCTTGTCCGGGACCGGGGAGCTGTTTTTT. Translating it yields CASTLSGTGELFF. The chain recombines TRBV7-3 with TRBJ2-2; D remains ambiguous. CDR1 and CDR2 (germline): SGHTA, FQGTGA. The V gene lost 7 bases and the J gene lost 5 bases, with 11 bases spanning the gap. The CDR3 is made up of 13 amino acids.

The V and J genes are TRBV5-4 and TRBJ2-3; 8 bases are shared with TRBD1. The V gene end was trimmed by 4 bases and the J gene end by 0 bases; junction bases not matched to a gene: 7. Germline assignment: CDR1 SGHNT and CDR2 YYREEE (reference sequence). This CDR3 contains 16 residues. The CDR3 loop reads CASSPGTGVSTDTQYF. The DNA for the CDR3 is TGTGCCAGCAGCCCTGGGACAGGAGTTAGCACAGATACGCAGTATTTT.

The chain combines TRBV5-1 with TRBJ1-1; 9 bases match TRBD1. The CDR3 sequence is 12 residues long. Germline V gene sequence: CDR1 SGHRS, CDR2 YFSETQ. V shed 3 bases and J 7 bases; nucleotides not matched to a gene: 1. The CDR3 nucleotides read TGCGCCAGCAGCTGGGACAGGGATGAAGCTTTCTTT. Amino acids: CASSWDRDEAFF.

The gene calls are TRBV5-1 and TRBJ1-3; a possible D gene is TRBD1 (5 bases). Between the trimmed V and J ends, which lost 7 bases and 4 bases, there was a span of 12 bases. Germline CDR1 and CDR2: SGHRS and YFSETQ. The CDR3 spans 13 residues. The CDR3 spells CASRQGDGNTIYF. DNA for the CDR3: TGCGCCAGCCGTCAGGGAGACGGAAACACCATATATTTT.

This sequence joins TRBV4-3 and TRBJ2-3, with 7 bases matching TRBD1. Trimming at V came to 3 bases and at J to 1 base, leaving 10 bases not matched to a gene. The CDR3 is 17 amino acids. Germline assignment: CDR1 LGHNA and CDR2 YSLEER. The CDR3 loop reads CASSHEGQREGTDTQYF. In DNA form, the CDR3 reads TGCGCCAGCAGCCACGAGGGACAGCGTGAGGGCACAGATACGCAGTATTTT.

V gene TRBV9 combines with J gene TRBJ1-6, with 9 bases lining up with TRBD1. Per the germline V gene, CDR1 is SGDLS and CDR2 is YYNGEE. The CDR3 is made up of 16 amino acids. The trim removed 2 bases at V and 5 bases at J, leaving 5 bases unmatched. CDR3 region: CASSVTGTGNNSPLHF. The CDR3 coding sequence is TGTGCCAGCAGCGTTACCGGGACAGGGAATAATTCACCCCTCCACTTT. Drawing the rest from reference TRBV9 and TRBJ1-6, the complete variable domain is DSGVTQTPKHLITATGQRVTLRCSPRSGDLSVYWYQQSLDQGLQFLIQYYNGEERAKGNILERFSAQQFPDLHSELNLSSLELGDSALYFCASSVTGTGNNSPLHFGNGTRLTVT.

This chain joins TRBV11-2 and TRBJ1-1; TRBD1 agrees at 7 bases. Per germline, CDR1 SGHAT and CDR2 FQNNGV. This CDR3 spans 12 amino acids. With V trimmed by 5 bases and J by 5 bases, 2 bases remained unmatched. The CDR3 region has the DNA TGTGCCAGCAGCGAACAGGGGACTGAAGCTTTCTTT. This translates into CASSEQGTEAFF.

The chain recombines TRBV12-3 or TRBV12-4 with TRBJ1-1; D unclear. V was clipped by 1 base and J by 11 bases, with 14 bases between them. This CDR3 region has 13 residues. The CDR3: CASSLGAEKTAFF. The CDR3 DNA sequence: TGTGCCAGCAGTTTAGGGGCGGAAAAAACGGCTTTCTTT.

This chain connects TRBV5-4 to TRBJ2-1; D may be TRBD1 (5 bases). Germline CDR1 and CDR2: SGHNT and YYREEE (reference sequence). The CDR3 covers 13 residues. Trimming took 2 bases from V and 9 from J, leaving 12 bases between them. Here the CDR3 reads CASSFSERGEQFF. The CDR3 DNA reads TGTGCCAGCAGCTTCTCAGAAAGGGGTGAGCAGTTCTTC.

The genes are TRBV7-8 and TRBJ1-2; perhaps TRBD1 as D (6 bases). The CDR3 loop spans 16 amino acids. Between the trimmed V and J ends, which lost 5 bases and 4 bases, there was a span of 20 bases. Germline values: CDR1 SGHVS, CDR2 FQNEAQ. CDR3 amino acids: CASSPPKLGAPYGYTF. The DNA of the CDR3 is TGTGCCAGCAGCCCACCAAAGTTGGGGGCGCCCTATGGCTACACCTTC.

The rearrangement uses TRBV5-1 and TRBJ1-1, with TRBD1 matching 9 bases. Trimming cost V 3 bases and J 4 bases; bases outside gene matches: 13. The CDR3 has 17 amino acids. CDR1 and CDR2 from the germline V gene are SGHRS and YFSETQ. As DNA, the CDR3 is TGCGCCAGCAGCTCTACAGGGGGCGAAAGCCAGGCCACTGAAGCTTTCTTT. Its protein is CASSSTGGESQATEAFF.

The chain employs TRBV2 and TRBJ2-3; no clear D gene. CDR3 size: 13 residues. Trimming took off 6 bases at V and 5 bases at J, with 12 bases between the two ends. In germline, CDR1 is SNHLY, CDR2 FYNNEI. The CDR3 nucleotides read TGTGCCAGCAGACGCAGCTCGGGAGATACGCAGTATTTT. Residues: CASRRSSGDTQYF. Full variable domain (outside the CDR3, taken from reference TRBV2 and TRBJ2-3): EPEVTQTPSHQVTQMGQEVILRCVPISNHLYFYWYRQILGQKVEFLVSFYNNEISEKSEIFDDQFSVERPDGSNFTLKIRSTKLEDSAMYFCASRRSSGDTQYFGPGTRLTVL.